This is a list of T cell receptor beta chains from one sample in a study of CD8 T cells in Susac syndrome. TCRdb used MiXCR to reprocess the immunoSEQ multiplex PCR reads, holding one entry per CDR3 protein. The sample records roughly 150,000 distinct CDR3 sequences, 92% being singletons. The sequencing sample was made of CD4+ T cells from PBMCs. The receptors stem from a human donor in good health. Each CDR3 is given with its conserved first and last residue. The order of the fields is D gene, J gene, V gene, clone size, CDR3 DNA, CDR3 protein. A D gene is named only where the DNA matches it firmly. Size is omitted from some rows. Given values are once, few, many or a class for expanded clones.

>-|TRBJ2-7|TRBV7-6|-
TGTGCCAGCACCCCAACAGTTCTCTCCTACGAGCAGTACTTC
CASTPTVLSYEQYF
>TRBD1|TRBJ1-5|TRBV28|-
TGTGCCAGCAGTTTCGGCGGGACAGGGGGCCAGCCCCAGCATTTT
CASSFGGTGGQPQHF
>TRBD2|TRBJ2-1|TRBV5-1|-
TGCGCCAGCAGCTTGCGTAGCGGGAGTGGTGAGCAGTTCTTC
CASSLRSGSGEQFF
>-|TRBJ1-1|TRBV28|-
TGTGCCAGCAGTTTCCCCGGGGGAGCTCAGGAAGCTTTCTTT
CASSFPGGAQEAFF
>TRBD1|TRBJ1-2|TRBV18|once
TGTGCCAGCTCGCTTGGACAGGGGGCTTTGCGTGGCTACACCTTC
CASSLGQGALRGYTF
>-|TRBJ2-7|TRBV6-1|-
TGTGCCAGCAGGCCCAAGACCGCCGGAGCCTCCTACGAGCAGTACTTC
CASRPKTAGASYEQYF
>TRBD1|TRBJ1-5|TRBV7-9|-
TGTGCCAGCAGCTCCTCGGGACAGGGGACTTATAGCAATCAGCCCCAGCATTTT
CASSSSGQGTYSNQPQHF
>-|TRBJ1-5|TRBV27|-
TGTGCCAGCAGTTCCGAAGACAGACACAATCAGCCCCAGCATTTT
CASSSEDRHNQPQHF
>-|TRBJ2-5|TRBV29-1|once
TGCAGCGTTGAGGCGGGGACCCGAGGGACCCAGTACTTC
CSVEAGTRGTQYF
>-|TRBJ1-1|TRBV12-3/TRBV12-4|-
TGTGCCAGCAGTGCCCGACCTGGTAGCGCTTTCTTT
CASSARPGSAFF
>-|TRBJ1-5|TRBV6-6|-
TGTGCCAGCAGTTACCTTCATCAGCCCCAGCATTTT
CASSYLHQPQHF
>-|TRBJ2-5|TRBV7-9|-
TGTGCCAGCAGCATAGGACAGGAGGGAGAGACCCAGTACTTC
CASSIGQEGETQYF
>-|TRBJ2-1|TRBV3-1|-
TGTGCCAGCAGCCAAGAGGAGGGGGGGGGCGATTACAATGAGCAGTTCTTC
CASSQEEGGGDYNEQFF
>TRBD2|TRBJ2-7|TRBV28|-
TGTGCCAGCACCCCTCGGGCGGGAGGGGGCTACGAGCAGTACTTC
CASTPRAGGGYEQYF
>-|TRBJ1-4|TRBV6-5|-
TGTGCCAGCAGTTACTCGGGCTACGAGAGTGAAAAACTGTTTTTT
CASSYSGYESEKLFF
>-|TRBJ1-1|TRBV5-1|-
TGCGCCAGCAGCTTGGCGTTGGACAAGGGGACTGAAGCTTTCTTT
CASSLALDKGTEAFF
>-|TRBJ2-3|TRBV4-1|-
TGCGCCAGCAGCCAAGGGAGCGGGCTCACAGATACGCAGTATTTT
CASSQGSGLTDTQYF
>-|TRBJ1-1|TRBV28|-
TGTGCCAGCAGTTTGATGGGGACTGAAGCTTTCTTT
CASSLMGTEAFF
>-|TRBJ1-3|TRBV29-1|-
TGCAGCGGATCCGGGGGGCCTTATTCTGGAAACACCATATATTTT
CSGSGGPYSGNTIYF
>-|TRBJ2-2|TRBV10-3|-
TGTGCCATCAGTGAGCATGGCCTAGGGGAGCTGTTTTTT
CAISEHGLGELFF
>TRBD1|TRBJ2-5|TRBV29-1|-
TGCAGCGTTGAAGATACAGGGGGCGCAGAGACCCAGTACTTC
CSVEDTGGAETQYF
>TRBD1|TRBJ2-4|TRBV9|-
TGTGCCAGCAGCGTAGGAACGGACAGGAGCAAAAACATTCAGTACTTC
CASSVGTDRSKNIQYF
>TRBD1|TRBJ2-7|TRBV6-2/TRBV6-3|-
TGTGCCAGCAGACAACAGGGGCCCTACGAGCAGTACTTC
CASRQQGPYEQYF
>-|TRBJ1-1|TRBV5-6|once
TGTGCCAGCAGCTCAAACAGAGGGAACACTGAAGCTTTCTTT
CASSSNRGNTEAFF
>-|TRBJ2-1|TRBV5-4|-
TGTGCCAGCAGCTGGACGGGGAATGAGCAGTTCTTC
CASSWTGNEQFF
>-|TRBJ1-2|TRBV18|-
TGTGCCAGCTCACCGACTCAGGGGATGGGGTATGGCTACACCTTC
CASSPTQGMGYGYTF
>-|TRBJ2-1|TRBV7-2|-
TGTGCCAGCAGCTCAGCCGCGAGCTCCTACAATGAGCAGTTCTTC
CASSSAASSYNEQFF
>-|TRBJ2-1|TRBV20-1|-
TGCAGTGCTCCGACCGGGACCTCCCAGGGTGAGCAGTTCTTC
CSAPTGTSQGEQFF
>TRBD2|TRBJ2-2|TRBV9|-
TGTGCCAGCAGCGTTCTATCTAGCGGGAACACCGGGGAGCTGTTTTTT
CASSVLSSGNTGELFF
>TRBD1|TRBJ1-1|TRBV3-1|-
TGTGCCAGCAGCCAACGACAGGGAGGAGCTTTCTTT
CASSQRQGGAFF
>TRBD1|TRBJ1-5|TRBV15|-
TGTGCCACCAGCAGCGAACAGGGGGCAGGTCAGCCCCAGCATTTT
CATSSEQGAGQPQHF
>-|TRBJ1-4|TRBV28|-
TGTGCCAGCAGTCTACAGGACCTCGGGACGTTTTTT
CASSLQDLGTFF
>TRBD2|TRBJ2-1|TRBV5-6|-
TGTGCCAGCAGCTTGGACGGGAGGTCCTACAATGAGCAGTTCTTC
CASSLDGRSYNEQFF
>-|TRBJ1-1|TRBV2|-
TGTGCCAGCAGCGCGGAGGGGTGGGCTGAAGCTTTCTTT
CASSAEGWAEAFF
>-|TRBJ2-7|TRBV5-4|-
TGTGCCAGCAGCCAACAGGGCAGAGAGCAGTACTTC
CASSQQGREQYF
>-|TRBJ2-7|TRBV9|-
TGTGCCAGCAGCCCCGCGAAGGTTTTGTACGAGCAGTACTTC
CASSPAKVLYEQYF
>-|TRBJ1-5|TRBV30|once
TGTGCCTGGAGCGCCGGGCAGGGATACAATCAGCCCCAGCATTTT
CAWSAGQGYNQPQHF
>TRBD1|TRBJ2-1|TRBV3-1|-
TGTGCCAGCCGGGACAGGTCCTACAATGAGCAGTTCTTC
CASRDRSYNEQFF
>-|TRBJ2-7|TRBV30|-
TGTGCCTGGAGTACCCCCAGACTCTCCTACGAGCAGTACTTC
CAWSTPRLSYEQYF